This entry lists 22 T cell receptor beta chains sequenced from one sample in a study of blood T cells in healthy people across ages. Primed by a sample-barcoded 5' primer and a J-beta primer mix, a second PCR proceeded for roughly 6 to 12 cycles. TCRdb analysed the 5' RACE reads with MiXCR anew, one entry per CDR3 protein. The sample records 550,000 to 700,000 distinct CDR3 sequences, roughly a quarter being singletons. Specimen: blood. These receptors all come from a woman in her 70s in good health.

This rearrangement joins TRBV6-1 to TRBJ2-5; 8 positions agree with TRBD2. The J call may be in error: the DNA end matches TRBJ2-7 better. CDR1 and CDR2 from the germline V gene are MNHNS and SASEGT. There are 14 residues in the CDR3. CDR3 sequence reads: CASQAGGGSYEQYF. Written as DNA, the CDR3 is TGTGCCAGCCAGGCGGGGGGTGGATCCTACGAGCAGTACTTC.

This clonotype has a handful of counts. The chain is built from TRBV18 and TRBJ1-2, with D hard to call. The CDR3 sequence is 13 residues long. CDR1 and CDR2 from the germline V gene are KGHSH and LQKENI. Trimming cost V 3 bases and J 4 bases, with 9 bases left between them. Here the CDR3 reads CASSPDGVYGYTF. The CDR3, as DNA: TGTGCCAGCTCACCTGACGGGGTCTATGGCTACACCTTC.

This clonotype was picked up a small number of times. The chain links TRBV5-5 to TRBJ1-2, with unresolved D. Trimming removed 0 bases at V and 3 bases at J, with 15 bases between. The germline CDR1 and CDR2 sequences are SGHKS and YYEKEE (reference sequence). The CDR3 extends over 16 amino acids. The CDR3 region is CASSLAGLSSYYGYTF. The DNA of the CDR3 is TGTGCCAGCAGCTTGGCAGGCCTGTCGTCTTACTATGGCTACACCTTC.

The chain combines TRBV6-5 with TRBJ1-6; D uncertain. The CDR3 contains 12 residues. Looked up from germline, CDR1 is MNHEY and CDR2 is SVGAGI. Trimming pared 4 bases from V and 14 bases from J, leaving 12 bases between. The CDR3 bases are TGTGCCAGCAGTTCCCGACGGGGTTCCCTCCACTTT. Encoded protein: CASSSRRGSLHF.

This clonotype was detected many times. The chain links TRBV5-1 to TRBJ1-4, with a possible D match to TRBD1 (6 bases). The CDR3 consists of 13 residues. Germline-derived CDR1 and CDR2 are SGHRS and YFSETQ. The V and J ends lost 2 bases and 7 bases respectively, with 9 bases between them. The chain's CDR3 is CASSFLGAEKLFF. Written as DNA, the CDR3 is TGCGCCAGCAGCTTCTTGGGGGCTGAAAAACTGTTTTTT.

The rearrangement uses TRBV7-8 and TRBJ1-1, with a weak D call TRBD1 (6 bases). V gave up 5 bases and J gave up 4 bases, with 20 bases separating them. There are 16 residues in the CDR3. Germline V lookup: CDR1 SGHVS, CDR2 FQNEAQ. This CDR3 is CASSPNPQGRVTEAFF. The CDR3 coding sequence is TGTGCCAGCAGCCCTAACCCACAGGGTCGGGTCACTGAAGCTTTCTTT.

The rearrangement uses TRBV7-2 and TRBJ2-7; 10 bases line up with TRBD2. Germline V lookup: CDR1 SGHTA, CDR2 FQGNSA. The junction had 6 bases not matched to a gene; V was cut back by 4 bases and J by 0 bases. CDR3 length: 16 amino acids. As DNA, the CDR3 is TGTGCCAGCAGCTACAAGGGACTAGCGAGCTCCTACGAGCAGTACTTC. It codes for CASSYKGLASSYEQYF.

This chain links TRBV21-1 with TRBJ2-1; the table's TRBD1 call for D was not verified on the DNA. TRBV21-1 is designated a pseudogene. The CDR3 length is 14 residues. The CDR3 reads CASSKAGDSNEQFF. The CDR3 coding sequence is TGTGCCAGCAGCAAAGCGGGCGACAGCAATGAGCAGTTCTTC.

The rearrangement links TRBV6-4 to TRBJ2-3; D is unclear. Per the germline V gene, CDR1 is MRHNA and CDR2 is SNTAGT. The CDR3 length is 13 residues. Trimming stripped 5 bases from V and 5 bases from J, with 11 bases between. CDR3 amino acids: CASSREAGDTQYF. The DNA for the CDR3 is TGTGCCAGCAGTAGGGAAGCTGGAGATACGCAGTATTTT.

This clonotype was observed a few times. V and J are TRBV7-9 and TRBJ1-4; D may be TRBD1 (5 bases). The length of the CDR3 is 15 residues. Trimming took off 2 bases at V and 6 bases at J, with 13 bases between the two ends. Germline V CDR1 and CDR2: SEHNR, FQNEAQ (reference sequence). The CDR3: CASSLMGGGDEKLFF. The CDR3 nucleotides read TGTGCCAGCAGCTTAATGGGGGGTGGAGATGAAAAACTGTTTTTT.

CDR3 DNA sequence: TGCAGTGCAGCCCCGGGGGGGTGGGGGAATGAGCAGTTCTTC. Its protein is CSAAPGGWGNEQFF. V usage is TRBV20-1 and J usage is TRBJ2-1, with 8 bases fitting TRBD2. The CDR3 has 14 amino acids. The V gene's germline CDR1 is DFQATT and CDR2 SNEGSKA (reference sequence). J lost 7 bases, V lost 6 bases, and 11 bases had no gene match.

The gene calls are TRBV10-3 and TRBJ2-5, with 8 bases aligning to TRBD1. The J call could be wrong; TRBJ2-1 is a better fit for the DNA end. The CDR3 contains 16 residues. Germline assignment: CDR1 ENHRY and CDR2 SYGVKD. Here the CDR3 reads CAISGKPGTGVIEQFF. Written as DNA, the CDR3 is TGTGCCATCAGTGGGAAACCCGGGACAGGTGTGATTGAGCAGTTCTTC.

The CDR3 DNA is TGTGCCAGCAGTTATAAGCGGGGGGTGTGGTACGAGCAGTACTTC. This encodes CASSYKRGVWYEQYF. The V call is TRBV7-9, the J call TRBJ2-1; 9 positions agree with TRBD2. The J call may not be correct, given that the DNA end is closer to TRBJ2-7. Germline V gives CDR1 SEHNR, CDR2 FQNEAQ (reference sequence). This CDR3 is 15 amino acids long.

The CDR3 DNA follows: TGCAGCGTTGAACCCGGGACTGACCTGTCGGATACGCAGTATTTT. Translating gives CSVEPGTDLSDTQYF. J is TRBJ2-3 and V is TRBV29-1; TRBD2 is a possible D gene (6 bases). Germline assignment: CDR1 SQVTM and CDR2 ANQGSEA. V was shortened by 2 bases and J by 6 bases, with 18 bases between the two germline ends. The CDR3 has 15 amino acids.

The chain combines TRBV4-2 with TRBJ2-5; TRBD1 is a possible D gene (6 bases). The ends were cut back, 1 base at V and 1 base at J, with 10 bases in the middle. The CDR3 totals 15 residues. Germline CDR1 is LGHNA and CDR2 is YNFKEQ. DNA for the CDR3: TGTGCCAGCAGCCAAGGCCCAGGGGCCCAAGAGACCCAGTACTTC. Translated, it gives CASSQGPGAQETQYF.

A single count supports this clonotype. The chain is built from TRBV20-1 and TRBJ2-1, with a possible D match to TRBD1 (5 bases). This CDR3 has 13 amino acids. The germline V gene encodes CDR1 DFQATT and CDR2 SNEGSKA (reference sequence). The V end was cut by 5 bases, the J end by 3 bases, with 11 bases between. The CDR3 sequence: CSADPRDYNEQFF. CDR3 nucleotide sequence: TGCAGTGCTGATCCCAGGGACTACAATGAGCAGTTCTTC.

The V call is TRBV30, the J call TRBJ2-7; 9 positions agree with TRBD2. Trimming took 2 bases from V and 0 from J; bases not matched to a gene: 5. Per the germline V gene, CDR1 is GTSNPN and CDR2 is SVGIG (reference sequence). The CDR3 loop spans 15 amino acids. CDR3 nucleotide sequence: TGTGCCTGGAGTCCCTTTAGCGGGAGCTCCTACGAGCAGTACGTC. It yields the protein CAWSPFSGSSYEQYV.

This sequence joins TRBV6-6 and TRBJ2-1, with a possible D match to TRBD2 (6 bases). This CDR3 region has 15 residues. Germline CDR1 MNHNY, CDR2 SVGAGI (reference sequence). Deletions cut 2 bases from V and 6 bases from J, with 14 bases between. CDR3 nucleotides: TGTGCCAGCAGTTACCAGATGGGAGGTTCCAATGAGCAGTTCTTC. It codes for CASSYQMGGSNEQFF.

The chain uses TRBV12-3 or TRBV12-4 and TRBJ2-3; 11 bases align to TRBD2. V dropped 5 bases and J dropped 0; count of bases not matched to a gene: 10. The CDR3 is 18 residues long. CDR3 DNA sequence: TGTGCCAGCAGTCACAGACTAGCGGGGCGTGCTAGCACAGATACGCAGTATTTT. It codes for CASSHRLAGRASTDTQYF.

To note about this clonotype: An end of the junction does not agree with germline; a read error may underlie this. The V gene is TRBV5-6, the J gene TRBJ2-4, with 7 positions matching TRBD1. CDR1 and CDR2 from the germline V gene are SGHDT and YYEEEE. The CDR3 extends over 16 amino acids. CDR3 sequence: CAGSFSPGQNKNIQYF. CDR3 in DNA: TGTGCCGGCAGCTTCAGCCCGGGACAGAACAAAAACATTCAGTACTTC.

This clonotype showed up just a few times. The junction and the germline gene differ at one end; a read error may be behind it. The chain is built from TRBV18 and TRBJ2-5; D gene ambiguous. The CDR3 is 13 amino acids. Germline lookup yields CDR1 KGHSH and CDR2 LQKENI. This chain's CDR3 is CANSQALTQTQYF. The CDR3, as DNA: TGTGCCAACTCACAAGCCTTGACGCAGACCCAGTACTTC.

The chain uses TRBV30 and TRBJ2-3; TRBD1 agrees at 7 bases. Germline CDR1 is GTSNPN and CDR2 is SVGIG (reference sequence). V was clipped by 1 base and J by 0 bases; unmatched bases: 1. This CDR3 comprises 14 residues. The CDR3: CAWSGGQSTDTQYF. In DNA, the CDR3 is TGTGCCTGGAGTGGGGGACAGAGCACAGATACGCAGTATTTT.